These 23 T cell receptor beta chains originate from one sample sequenced in a study of T cell responses to AZD1222 COVID-19 vaccine. Generated by immunoSEQ multiplex PCR, the TCRdb table keeps only in-frame clones and is missing some. This sample has some 150,000 clones, with 88% found just once. The input for sequencing was peripheral blood, taken on day 0 of AZD1222 vaccination. The receptors stem from an adult in good health.

The rearrangement uses TRBV10-3 and TRBJ1-2, with 7 nucleotides matching TRBD1. Per germline, CDR1 ENHRY and CDR2 SYGVKD. V trimming: 10 bases; J trimming: 3 bases; junction bases outside the gene matches: 11. This CDR3 has 14 residues. The CDR3 region has the DNA TGTGCCACCCGCCCGGACAGGACCGACTATGGCTACACCTTC. Amino acids: CATRPDRTDYGYTF.

This clone was seen ten or more times. The chain couples TRBV19 to TRBJ2-6, with 8 nucleotides matching TRBD1. V trimming: 7 bases; J trimming: 2 bases; junction bases outside the gene matches: 10. This CDR3 has 17 amino acids. Per the germline V gene, CDR1 is LNHDA and CDR2 is SQIVND (reference sequence). In nucleotides, the CDR3 is TGTGCCAGTACCCTCTCTGGACAGGGAACTGGGGCCAACGTCCTGACTTTC. Its protein is CASTLSGQGTGANVLTF.

The chain uses TRBV5-1 and TRBJ2-1, with 9 positions matching TRBD2. With 1 base clipped from V and 8 bases from J, the junction kept 4 bases outside the gene matches. The V gene's germline CDR1 is SGHRS and CDR2 YFSETQ. The CDR3 runs to 14 residues. The CDR3 is CASSLRRGGDEQFF. For the CDR3, the DNA is TGCGCCAGCAGCTTGAGGCGGGGGGGAGATGAGCAGTTCTTC.

The chain employs TRBV7-8 and TRBJ2-7; possible D gene TRBD2, 6 bases. Germline values: CDR1 SGHVS, CDR2 FQNEAQ. The CDR3 totals 13 residues. V was pared by 3 bases and J by 3 bases, with 9 bases between. The CDR3 DNA is TGTGCCAGCAGCTTTTTGGAGGGCTACGAGCAGTACTTC. It yields the protein CASSFLEGYEQYF.

The chain carries TRBV20-1 and TRBJ1-1; D gene uncertain. Germline CDR1 is DFQATT and CDR2 is SNEGSKA (reference sequence). The CDR3 sequence is 11 residues long. CDR3 region: CSTLSGPEAFF. The CDR3 DNA reads TGCAGCACCCTCAGCGGGCCTGAAGCTTTCTTT.

This chain joins TRBV29-1 and TRBJ2-5; 8 nucleotides match TRBD1. The CDR3 is 14 amino acids. The ends lost 6 bases at V and 8 bases at J; junction bases unmatched: 14. The germline V gene has CDR1 SQVTM and CDR2 ANQGSEA. DNA for the CDR3: TGCAGCGTCCCGGGACAGGCTCAAGAAAAAACCCAGTACTTC. The encoded protein is CSVPGQAQEKTQYF.

The rearrangement links TRBV5-1 to TRBJ2-6; 9 bases are shared with TRBD1. This CDR3 contains 18 residues. Germline CDR1 and CDR2: SGHRS and YFSETQ. Unmatched junction bases numbered 9, after V lost 4 bases and J lost 1 base. CDR3 loop: CASSPGTGPSSGANVLTF. The CDR3 bases are TGCGCCAGCAGCCCGGGGACAGGGCCCAGTTCTGGGGCCAACGTCCTGACTTTC.

V is TRBV5-1 and J is TRBJ2-1; 9 nucleotides line up with TRBD2. V gave up 7 bases and J gave up 3 bases; unmatched junction bases: 2. Germline-derived CDR1 and CDR2 are SGHRS and YFSETQ. The CDR3 spans 13 residues. CDR3 DNA: TGCGCCAGCGCGGGGGGGCTCTACAATGAGCAGTTCTTC. Translating gives CASAGGLYNEQFF.

The V and J genes are TRBV19 and TRBJ1-2; unclear D gene. The germline gives CDR1 LNHDA, CDR2 SQIVND (reference sequence). CDR3 length equals 14 residues. V lost 1 base to trimming and J lost 4 bases, with 10 bases between them. CDR3 DNA: TGTGCCAGTAGTATAGTGGGGAGCACCTATGGCTACACCTTC. It codes for CASSIVGSTYGYTF.

V is TRBV10-3 and J is TRBJ1-5; D call uncertain. The CDR3 contains 16 residues. The germline gives CDR1 ENHRY, CDR2 SYGVKD. Deletions cut 5 bases from V and 2 bases from J, with 16 bases between. Written as DNA, the CDR3 is TGTGCCATCAGTCCCGGGGTGGGCTGGCGCAATCAGCCCCAGCATTTT. Translating gives CAISPGVGWRNQPQHF.

The chain recombines TRBV6-2 or TRBV6-3 with TRBJ1-6, with D perhaps matching TRBD1 (6 bases). Between the trimmed V and J ends, which lost 5 bases and 10 bases, there was a span of 21 bases. The germline V gene has CDR1 MNHEY and CDR2 SVGEGT. The CDR3 has 16 residues. The chain's CDR3 is CASSTADRIRRSPLHF. The CDR3 DNA follows: TGTGCCAGCAGTACGGCCGACAGGATACGACGATCACCCCTCCACTTT.

The rearrangement joins TRBV7-9 to TRBJ1-6, with no clear D. Trimming left V 0 bases short and J 11 bases short, with 8 bases between. From germline, CDR1 is SEHNR and CDR2 FQNEAQ (reference sequence). The CDR3 has 13 amino acids. CDR3 region: CASSLAQVPPLHF. As DNA, the CDR3 is TGTGCCAGCAGCTTAGCTCAGGTCCCACCCCTCCACTTT.

The chain links TRBV5-6 to TRBJ2-1, with D tentatively TRBD1 (6 bases). Trimming took 0 bases from V and 3 from J, leaving 13 bases between them. Germline-derived CDR1 and CDR2 are SGHDT and YYEEEE. The CDR3 is 16 amino acids. The CDR3 protein is CASSLAGQGNYNEQFF. The CDR3 region has the DNA TGTGCCAGCAGCTTGGCTGGGCAGGGGAACTACAATGAGCAGTTCTTC.

This rearrangement joins TRBV30 to TRBJ1-1; 11 bases fit TRBD1. The germline CDR1 and CDR2 sequences are GTSNPN and SVGIG (reference sequence). CDR3 length equals 16 residues. V dropped 5 bases and J dropped 4; count of bases not matched to a gene: 12. CDR3 DNA sequence: TGTGCCTGGTGGCCACGGGACAGGGGGGCGAGCACTGAAGCTTTCTTT. The encoded protein is CAWWPRDRGASTEAFF.

This clone was counted only a few times. V gene TRBV7-9 combines with J gene TRBJ1-3; no definite D call. Trimming pared 8 bases from V and 0 bases from J, leaving 14 bases between. The germline V gene encodes CDR1 SEHNR and CDR2 FQNEAQ (reference sequence). The CDR3 is 15 amino acids. DNA for the CDR3: TGTGCCAGCGCTTTCAGCAAGGACTCTGGAAACACCATATATTTT. Amino acid sequence: CASAFSKDSGNTIYF.

The CDR3 protein is CASSPRENTGELFF. In DNA form, the CDR3 reads TGTGCCAGCAGTCCCAGGGAAAACACCGGGGAGCTGTTTTTT. The chain couples TRBV25-1 to TRBJ2-2; tentative D call: TRBD1 (5 bases). This CDR3 is built from 14 residues. Trimming took 5 bases from V and 2 from J, leaving 9 bases between them. CDR1 is MGHDK, CDR2 SYGVNS, per germline.

This chain uses TRBV7-2 with TRBJ1-4, with a tentative D call TRBD1 (5 bases). Trimming pared 0 bases from V and 8 bases from J, leaving 13 bases between. Germline-derived CDR1 and CDR2 are SGHTA and FQGNSA. The CDR3 runs 15 residues. The CDR3 nucleotides are TGTGCCAGCAGCTTAGCGCTGGGGGTTGGGGAAAAACTGTTTTTT. It is translated as CASSLALGVGEKLFF. The whole variable domain, remainder taken from reference TRBV7-2 and TRBJ1-4, is GAGVSQSPSNKVTEKGKDVELRCDPISGHTALYWYRQSLGQGLEFLIYFQGNSAPDKSGLPSDRFSAERTGGSVSTLTIQRTQQEDSAVYLCASSLALGVGEKLFFGSGTQLSVL.

The chain combines TRBV19 with TRBJ1-2; 11 bases are a match to TRBD1. The V and J ends lost 5 bases and 6 bases, in that order; junction bases with no gene match: 8. CDR1 and CDR2 (germline): LNHDA, SQIVND (reference sequence). The CDR3 runs 15 residues. The CDR3: CASSHAGQGGNGYTF. Here the CDR3 DNA reads TGTGCCAGTAGTCATGCGGGACAGGGGGGAAATGGCTACACCTTC.

The chain recombines TRBV7-9 with TRBJ2-3, with D perhaps TRBD2 (7 bases). The CDR3 has 15 residues. In germline, CDR1 is SEHNR, CDR2 FQNEAQ (reference sequence). V lost 7 bases and J lost 1, with 15 bases in between. DNA of the CDR3: TGTGCCAGCACCTGGAAGGGGGGGGGCACAGATACGCAGTATTTT. Amino acids: CASTWKGGGTDTQYF.

The V call is TRBV6-2 or TRBV6-3, the J call TRBJ2-1; D not resolved. Germline V gene data show CDR1 as MNHEY and CDR2 as SVGEGT. The V end lost 2 bases, the J end lost 5 bases, and 16 bases lay between the germline ends. This CDR3 has 16 residues. This chain's CDR3 is CASSYRPPLNHNEQFF. As DNA, the CDR3 is TGTGCCAGCAGTTACAGGCCGCCCCTAAATCACAATGAGCAGTTCTTC.

The V and J genes are TRBV27 and TRBJ1-2; 12 bases are shared with TRBD1. This CDR3 region has 17 residues. Trimming at V came to 5 bases and at J to 4 bases, leaving 11 bases not matched to a gene. In germline, CDR1 is MNHEY, CDR2 SMNVEV (reference sequence). In DNA form, the CDR3 reads TGTGCCAGCAGTGCGGGACAGGGGGCCCCTCGCGGCTATGGCTACACCTTC. Its protein product is CASSAGQGAPRGYGYTF.

The gene calls are TRBV7-8 and TRBJ1-1; D possibly corresponds to TRBD1 (5 bases). The V end was cut by 5 bases, the J end by 2 bases, with 12 bases between. CDR1 and CDR2 (germline): SGHVS, FQNEAQ. The CDR3 extends over 14 amino acids. The CDR3 loop is CASSRGGANTEAFF. CDR3 sequence (DNA): TGTGCCAGCAGCCGCGGTGGGGCTAACACTGAAGCTTTCTTT.

The chain uses TRBV7-8 and TRBJ1-6; 7 bases match TRBD1. With 5 bases clipped from V and 8 bases from J, the junction kept 9 bases outside the gene matches. This CDR3 is 15 amino acids long. Germline CDR1 is SGHVS and CDR2 is FQNEAQ. The DNA of the CDR3 is TGTGCCAGCAGCCTACAGACAGGGTCCGATTCACCCCTCCACTTT. Protein sequence: CASSLQTGSDSPLHF.